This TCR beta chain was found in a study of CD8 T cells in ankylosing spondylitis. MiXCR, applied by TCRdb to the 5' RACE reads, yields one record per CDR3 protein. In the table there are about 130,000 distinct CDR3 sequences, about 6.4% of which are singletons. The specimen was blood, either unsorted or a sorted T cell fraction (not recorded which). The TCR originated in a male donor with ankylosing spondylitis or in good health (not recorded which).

The CDR3 is CARRPRIREQYF. In DNA, the CDR3 is TGTGCCAGGAGACCCAGGATCCGCGAGCAGTACTTC. The chain links TRBV4-2 to TRBJ2-7; D is unresolved. Germline CDR1 LGHNA, CDR2 YNFKEQ. The germline V and J ends were trimmed by 9 bases and 6 bases, with 15 bases remaining between them. The CDR3 extends over 12 amino acids.